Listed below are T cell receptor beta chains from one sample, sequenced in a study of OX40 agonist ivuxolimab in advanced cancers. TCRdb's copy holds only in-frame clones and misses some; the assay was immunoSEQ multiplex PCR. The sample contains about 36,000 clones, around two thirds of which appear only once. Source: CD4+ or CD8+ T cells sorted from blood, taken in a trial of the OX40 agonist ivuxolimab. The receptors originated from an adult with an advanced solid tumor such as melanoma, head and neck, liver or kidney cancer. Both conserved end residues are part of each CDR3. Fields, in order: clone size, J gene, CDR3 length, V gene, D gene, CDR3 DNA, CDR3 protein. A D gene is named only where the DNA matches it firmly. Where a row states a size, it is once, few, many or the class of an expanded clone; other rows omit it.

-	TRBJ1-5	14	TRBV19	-	TGTGCCAGTAACCGAGGAGGCGGCAATCAGCCCCAGCATTTT	CASNRGGGNQPQHF
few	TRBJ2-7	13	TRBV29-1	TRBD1	TGCAGCGTTGTCCCCGACAGGGTCGGCGAGCAGTACTTC	CSVVPDRVGEQYF
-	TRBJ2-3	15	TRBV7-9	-	TGTGCCAGCGGGTGGTCGGGGGGCCGAACAGATACGCAGTATTTT	CASGWSGGRTDTQYF
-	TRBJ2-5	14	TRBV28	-	TGTGCCAGCAGTTCGCCTAGCGAGCAAGAGACCCAGTACTTC	CASSSPSEQETQYF
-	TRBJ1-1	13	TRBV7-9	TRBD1	TGTGCCAGCAGCTTAGCGCAGGGGGCTGAAGCTTTCTTT	CASSLAQGAEAFF
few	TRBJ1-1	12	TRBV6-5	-	TGTGCCAGCAGTTACAGGAACACTGAAGCTTTCTTT	CASSYRNTEAFF
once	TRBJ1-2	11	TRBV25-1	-	TGTGCCAGCAGTTCAGGCTATGGCTACACCTTC	CASSSGYGYTF
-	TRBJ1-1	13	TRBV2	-	TGTGCCAGCAGACAGGGAAGGGGCACTGAAGCTTTCTTT	CASRQGRGTEAFF
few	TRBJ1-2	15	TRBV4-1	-	TGCGCCAGCAGCCAAGGACACCAAAACCAGGGGGGCTACACCTTC	CASSQGHQNQGGYTF
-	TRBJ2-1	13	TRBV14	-	TGTGCCAGCAGCCCCACGACATACAATGAGCAGTTCTTC	CASSPTTYNEQFF
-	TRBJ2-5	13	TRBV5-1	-	TGCGCCAGCAACCGGGTAGGTCAAGAGACCCAGTACTTC	CASNRVGQETQYF
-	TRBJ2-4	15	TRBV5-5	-	TGTGCCAGCAGCTTAGGTCCCTTAGCCAAAAACATTCAGTACTTC	CASSLGPLAKNIQYF
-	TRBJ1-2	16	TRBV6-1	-	TGTGCCAGCAGTGAAGCGCGAGGCTCTTCTAACTATGGCTACACCTTC	CASSEARGSSNYGYTF
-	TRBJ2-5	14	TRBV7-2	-	TGTGCCAGCAGCTTTGCGACAGGCTCCGGGGCCCAGTACTTC	CASSFATGSGAQYF
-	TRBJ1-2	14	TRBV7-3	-	TGTGCCAGCAGCCCGGCGGCAGATAACTATGGCTACACCTTC	CASSPAADNYGYTF
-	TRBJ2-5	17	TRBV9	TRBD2	TGTGCCAGCAGCGTAGGTAGCGGGGGAACCAATCAAGAGACCCAGTACTTC	CASSVGSGGTNQETQYF
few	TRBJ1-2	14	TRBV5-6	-	TGTGCCAGCAGCGTGACCGGGACGGAGAAGGGCTACACCTTC	CASSVTGTEKGYTF
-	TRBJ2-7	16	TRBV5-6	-	TGTGCCAGCAGCTTGGCCACCCAGAGGAGCTCCTACGAGCAGTACTTC	CASSLATQRSSYEQYF
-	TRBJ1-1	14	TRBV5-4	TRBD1	TGTGCCAGCAGATGGGACAGGGGAGGCACTGAAGCTTTCTTT	CASRWDRGGTEAFF
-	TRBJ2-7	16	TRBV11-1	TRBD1	TGTGCCAGCAGCTTGGCCGGGACAGGGGGACCCTACGAGCAGTACTTC	CASSLAGTGGPYEQYF
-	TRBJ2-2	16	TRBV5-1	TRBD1	TGCGCCAGCAGCTCGGGAACAGGGGTGAACACCGGGGAGCTGTTTTTT	CASSSGTGVNTGELFF
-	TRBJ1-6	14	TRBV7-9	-	TGTGCCAGCAGCTTAGAAAAGAATAATTCACCCCTCCACTTT	CASSLEKNNSPLHF
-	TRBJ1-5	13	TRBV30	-	TGTGCCTGGAGTTACAGGCCCAATCAGCCCCAGCATTTT	CAWSYRPNQPQHF
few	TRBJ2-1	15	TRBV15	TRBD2	TGTGCCACCAGCAGGACACGGGAGGGGGTCAATGAGCAGTTCTTC	CATSRTREGVNEQFF
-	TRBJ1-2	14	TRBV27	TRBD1	TGTGCCAGCAGTTTAGGAGGGGGCGGCTATGGCTACACCTTC	CASSLGGGGYGYTF
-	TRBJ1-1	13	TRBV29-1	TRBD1	TGCAGCACCTACAGGGGTCTGAACACTGAAGCTTTCTTT	CSTYRGLNTEAFF